The TCR beta chain under discussion was sequenced for a study of cytomegalovirus exposure and HLA in healthy donors. Overall study findings and caveats: In a later analysis, a missense DCLRE1C variant was linked to TCR beta V- and J-gene trimming. The study listed about 150 cytomegalovirus-associated TCR beta chains. By a later analysis, the bulk of CMV-associated TCR beta chains appeared HLA-restricted.

On this clone: The antigen remains undetermined. Germline is not matched at one junction end, which may reflect a read error.

PCR was performed using 60 Vbeta and 13 Jbeta primers. TCRdb's table, derived via immunoSEQ multiplex PCR, lists solely in-frame clones and lacks some. This sample has some 200,000 clones, with approximately 80% found just once. Germline lookup yields CDR1 SEHNR and CDR2 FQNEAQ (reference sequence). The CDR3 sequence is 16 residues long. The rearrangement links TRBV7-9 to TRBJ1-5; D possibly corresponds to TRBD1 (6 bases). The sample consisted of PBMCs. This receptor was identified in a woman aged 45-60 years in good health and CMV-seropositive. CDR3 nucleotide sequence: TGTTCCAGCAGCCTGGATACAGGGTCTTTCAATCAGCCCCAGCATTTT. Its translation: CSSSLDTGSFNQPQHF.